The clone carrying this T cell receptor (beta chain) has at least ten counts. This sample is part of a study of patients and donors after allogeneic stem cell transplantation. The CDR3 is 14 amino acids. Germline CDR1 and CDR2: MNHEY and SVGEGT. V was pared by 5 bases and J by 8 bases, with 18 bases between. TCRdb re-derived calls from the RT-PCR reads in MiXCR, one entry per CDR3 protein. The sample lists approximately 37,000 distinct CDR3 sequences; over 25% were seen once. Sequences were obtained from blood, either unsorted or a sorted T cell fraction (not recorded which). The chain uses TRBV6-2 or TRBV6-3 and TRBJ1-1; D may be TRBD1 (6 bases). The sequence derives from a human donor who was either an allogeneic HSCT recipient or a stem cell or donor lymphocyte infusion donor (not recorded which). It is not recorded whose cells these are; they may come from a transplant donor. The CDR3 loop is CASSTTRDTGEAFF. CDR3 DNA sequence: TGTGCCAGCAGTACCACCCGGGACACAGGAGAAGCTTTCTTT.